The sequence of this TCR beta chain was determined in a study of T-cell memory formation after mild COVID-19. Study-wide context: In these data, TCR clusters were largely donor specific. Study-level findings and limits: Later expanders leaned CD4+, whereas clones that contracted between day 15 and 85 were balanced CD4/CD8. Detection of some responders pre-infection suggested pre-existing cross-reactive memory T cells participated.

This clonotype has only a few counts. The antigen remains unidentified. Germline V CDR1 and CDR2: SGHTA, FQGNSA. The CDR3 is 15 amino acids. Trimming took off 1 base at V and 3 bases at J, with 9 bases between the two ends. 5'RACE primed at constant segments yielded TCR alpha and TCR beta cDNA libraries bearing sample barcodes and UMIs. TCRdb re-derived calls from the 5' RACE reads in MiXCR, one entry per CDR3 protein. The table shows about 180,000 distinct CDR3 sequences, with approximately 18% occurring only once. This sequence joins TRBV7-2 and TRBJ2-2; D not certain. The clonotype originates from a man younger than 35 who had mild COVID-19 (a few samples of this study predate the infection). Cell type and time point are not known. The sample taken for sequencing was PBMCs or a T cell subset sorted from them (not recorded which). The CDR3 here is CASSLVRFDTGELFF. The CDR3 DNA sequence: TGTGCCAGCAGCTTAGTTAGGTTTGACACCGGGGAGCTGTTTTTT.